This T cell receptor beta chain is from a study of blood T cells in healthy people across ages. Study-wide background: In model experiments, template switching was able to capture about one barcoded beta molecule for every two T cells that were present. Study-level findings and limits: The study lacked donor CMV status, which possibly confounded expanded clonotype changes. Relative to aged donors, long-lived donors carried more naive CD4+ cells and displayed higher diversity.

The CDR3 sequence is 12 residues long. In germline, CDR1 is SEHNR, CDR2 FQNEAQ (reference sequence). A second PCR of roughly 6 to 12 cycles used a sample-barcoded 5' primer and a J-beta primer mix. Using its own MiXCR run on the 5' RACE reads, TCRdb lists one record per CDR3 protein. The profile covers more than 650,000 distinct CDR3 sequences, with 22% appearing a single time and 22% taken by the ten largest. A note on this clonotype: The antigen is not known. The junction differs from germline at one of its ends, possibly a read error.

The clonotype comes from a man between 65 and 79 years old in good health. The sequenced sample consisted of blood. The chain couples TRBV7-9 to TRBJ1-1; D gene uncertain. CDR3 sequence: CAGSQMNTEAFF. DNA of the CDR3: TGTGCCGGCAGCCAGATGAACACTGAAGCTTTCTTT.